The 6 T cell receptor beta chains below all came from one sample that was sequenced in a study of CD8+ T cells in alopecia areata (dated by TCRdb to the late 2010s). Libraries came from the immunoSEQ multiplex PCR assay. To provide template for TCR sequencing, every sample had RNA extracted and reverse transcribed into cDNA. TCRdb took this table from immuneACCESS and kept in-frame rearrangements with V and J called. Such tables lack part of the clones; where checked against another copy, unresolved V genes explain under half of the gap, and the rest is unexplained. The sample table records about 200,000 clones; 58% of these occur just once. The ten largest clonotypes hold 5.5% of the sample. What the time point label conveys for this sample: 24 weeks on oral tofacitinib. The sample's treatment or condition label, in plain terms: oral pan-JAK inhibitor, 5-10 mg twice daily. Source: CD4+ T cells sorted from blood, taken at week 24, from a patient treated with tofacitinib. Receptors originate from a human donor with alopecia areata.

To note about this clone: This sample includes further DNA sequences coding for the same CDR3. The genes are TRBV5-1 and TRBJ1-2; 8 nucleotides agree with TRBD1. The germline CDR1 and CDR2 sequences are SGHRS and YFSETQ. The CDR3 contains 14 residues. With V trimmed by 0 bases and J by 6 bases, 4 bases remained unmatched. The CDR3 spells CASSLVQGADGYTF. CDR3 DNA: TGCGCCAGCAGCTTGGTTCAGGGGGCGGATGGCTACACCTTC.

The chain joins TRBV19 to TRBJ2-5, with a tentative D call TRBD2 (6 bases). Trimming took 11 bases from V and 0 from J, leaving 10 bases between them. CDR1 and CDR2 (germline): LNHDA, SQIVND (reference sequence). CDR3 length: 12 residues. CDR3 nucleotide sequence: TGTGCCTCTCGGGGGTACCAAGAGACCCAGTACTTC. Its protein is CASRGYQETQYF.

The chain combines TRBV29-1 with TRBJ2-5; D unclear. Germline V CDR1 and CDR2: SQVTM, ANQGSEA. This CDR3 region has 10 residues. Trimming took 7 bases from V and 2 from J, leaving 5 bases between them. As DNA, the CDR3 is TGCAGCGCACGACAAGAGACCCAGTACTTC. Protein sequence: CSARQETQYF.

The chain has TRBV9 and TRBJ2-1; TRBD1 matches 10 bases. Germline trimming cut 4 bases from V and 0 bases from J; bases unmatched to any gene: 7. Germline values: CDR1 SGDLS, CDR2 YYNGEE. The length of the CDR3 is 17 residues. For the CDR3, the DNA is TGTGCCAGCAGCCCACGGACAGGGGGTAACTCCTACAATGAGCAGTTCTTC. This gives the protein CASSPRTGGNSYNEQFF.

This sequence joins TRBV29-1 and TRBJ2-5, with TRBD1 matching 7 bases. V was clipped by 7 bases and J by 1 base; unmatched bases: 9. The CDR3 has 14 amino acids. Germline V gene data show CDR1 as SQVTM and CDR2 as ANQGSEA. The CDR3 is CSAELGQSQETQYF. The DNA of the CDR3 is TGCAGCGCCGAACTGGGACAGAGCCAAGAGACCCAGTACTTC.

In its sample, this clone was seen many times. The chain combines TRBV5-8 with TRBJ1-3; D gene uncertain. The CDR3 sequence is 12 residues long. Germline V gene sequence: CDR1 SGHTS, CDR2 YDEGEE. The ends were cut back, 0 bases at V and 11 bases at J, with 9 bases in the middle. The CDR3 coding sequence is TGTGCCAGCAGCTTGGAGGTTCCCGCCATATATTTT. It is translated as CASSLEVPAIYF.